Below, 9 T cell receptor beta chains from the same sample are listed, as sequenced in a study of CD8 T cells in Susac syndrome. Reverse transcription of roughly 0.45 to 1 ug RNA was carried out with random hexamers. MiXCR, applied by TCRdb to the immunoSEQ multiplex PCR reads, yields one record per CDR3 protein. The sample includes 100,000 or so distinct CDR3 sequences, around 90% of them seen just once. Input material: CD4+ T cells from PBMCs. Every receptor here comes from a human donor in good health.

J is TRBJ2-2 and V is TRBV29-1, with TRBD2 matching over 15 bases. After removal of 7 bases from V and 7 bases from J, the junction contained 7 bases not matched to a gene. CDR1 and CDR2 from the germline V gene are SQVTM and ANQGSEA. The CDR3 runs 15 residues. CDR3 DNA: TGCAGCGGACGGACTAGCGGGGGGGCTTACGGGGAGCTGTTTTTT. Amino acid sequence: CSGRTSGGAYGELFF.

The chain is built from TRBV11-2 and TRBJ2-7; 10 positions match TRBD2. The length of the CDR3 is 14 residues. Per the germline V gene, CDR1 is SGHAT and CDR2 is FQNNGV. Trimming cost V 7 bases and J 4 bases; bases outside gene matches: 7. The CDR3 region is CASNRLAGRYEQYF. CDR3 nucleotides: TGTGCCAGCAACCGACTAGCGGGTCGATACGAGCAGTACTTC.

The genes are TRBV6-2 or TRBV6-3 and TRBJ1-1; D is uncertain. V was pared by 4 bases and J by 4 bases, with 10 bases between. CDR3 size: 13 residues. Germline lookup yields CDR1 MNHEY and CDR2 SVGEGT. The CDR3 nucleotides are TGTGCCAGCAGTTTAGGGAGACGCACTGAAGCTTTCTTT. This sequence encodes CASSLGRRTEAFF.

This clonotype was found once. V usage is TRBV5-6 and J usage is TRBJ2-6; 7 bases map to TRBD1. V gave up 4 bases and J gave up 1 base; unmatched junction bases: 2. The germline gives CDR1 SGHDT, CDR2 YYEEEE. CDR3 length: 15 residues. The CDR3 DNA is TGTGCCAGCAGCAGGGACAGATCTGGGGCCAACGTCCTGACTTTC. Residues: CASSRDRSGANVLTF.

CDR3 DNA sequence: TGTGCCTGGAGCTCCGGGACAGGGGATTCGGGCACTGAAGCTTTCTTT. This gives the protein CAWSSGTGDSGTEAFF. The chain has TRBV30 and TRBJ1-1, with 10 positions matching TRBD1. In germline, CDR1 is GTSNPN, CDR2 SVGIG (reference sequence). CDR3 length: 16 amino acids. The V segment lost 3 bases and the J segment 4 bases; nucleotides outside the gene matches: 11.

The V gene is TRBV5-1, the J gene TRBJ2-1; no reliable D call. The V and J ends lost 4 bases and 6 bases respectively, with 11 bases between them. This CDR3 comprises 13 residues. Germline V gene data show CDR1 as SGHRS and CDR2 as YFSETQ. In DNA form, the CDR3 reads TGCGCCAGCAGCCCCCGAACTGGCAATGAGCAGTTCTTC. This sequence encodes CASSPRTGNEQFF.

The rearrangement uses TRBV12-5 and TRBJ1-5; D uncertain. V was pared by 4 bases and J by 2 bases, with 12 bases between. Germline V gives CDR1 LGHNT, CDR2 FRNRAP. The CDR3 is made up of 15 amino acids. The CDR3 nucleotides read TGTGCTAGTGGTTACGGAAACTGGCGCAATCAGCCCCAGCATTTT. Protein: CASGYGNWRNQPQHF.

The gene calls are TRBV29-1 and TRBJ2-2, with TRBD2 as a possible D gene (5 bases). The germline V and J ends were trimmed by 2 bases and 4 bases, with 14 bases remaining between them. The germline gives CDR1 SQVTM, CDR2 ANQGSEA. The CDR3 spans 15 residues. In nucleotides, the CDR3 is TGCAGCGTTGAATATCCGGGGTTGGGCACCGGGGAGCTGTTTTTT. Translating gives CSVEYPGLGTGELFF.

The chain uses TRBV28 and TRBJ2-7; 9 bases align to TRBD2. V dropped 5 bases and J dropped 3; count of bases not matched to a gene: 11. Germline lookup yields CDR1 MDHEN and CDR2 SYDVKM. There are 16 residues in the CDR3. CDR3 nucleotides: TGTGCCAGCAGTCCGCCCCCTAGCGGGGACCTCTACGAGCAGTACTTC. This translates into CASSPPPSGDLYEQYF.